This TCR beta chain was retrieved from a study of human thymus T cells. General study results and limits: Among thymic and blood repertoires, usage of V and J genes appeared biased.

V was clipped by 3 bases and J by 3 bases; unmatched bases: 10. Germline CDR1 SGDLS, CDR2 YYNGEE. This CDR3 spans 16 amino acids. Assay used: immunoSEQ multiplex PCR; TCRdb lists only in-frame clones, some missing. The table lists 45,000 to 75,000 clones, 94% of them singletons, with over 5% in the top ten. Concerning this clone itself: Its antigen remains unknown.

Only four of the eight donors provided a 0.5-1 mL blood sample. V gene TRBV9 combines with J gene TRBJ2-7; 9 nucleotides align to TRBD1. The receptor's source is a boy in the first two years of life with a congenital heart defect but otherwise immunologically healthy. Sequenced input: blood. This CDR3 reads CASSASPGTGNYEQYF. In DNA, the CDR3 is TGTGCCAGCAGCGCGAGTCCCGGGACAGGGAACTACGAGCAGTACTTC.